This T cell receptor beta chain was identified in a study of T cell repertoires in cytomegalovirus infection. Study-wide background: Evidence of both CMV infection and a matching HLA type came from public TCR beta signatures.

TCRdb re-called the reads with MiXCR, one entry per CDR3 protein. The table shows about 190,000 distinct CDR3 sequences, with approximately 28% occurring only once. As to this clonotype: Its antigen is not known.

Broader study findings: Dominant in the ex vivo response were TCR beta clonotypes restricted by HLA-C and specific for CMV.

Sequencing input: PBMCs. This TCR derives from a human donor in good health (CMV status not recorded). Some clones in this sample may be carry-over from other donors' samples.

CDR3 loop: CASSLRPPERSYGYTF. The DNA of the CDR3 is TGTGCCAGCAGCTTGAGACCGCCCGAAAGGAGCTATGGCTACACCTTC. The chain links TRBV7-2 to TRBJ1-2; D is uncertain. V shed 3 bases and J shed 4 bases, with 18 bases lying between them. CDR1 and CDR2 (germline): SGHTA, FQGNSA. This CDR3 is 16 amino acids long.